This T cell receptor (beta chain) came from a study of tumor-infiltrating lymphocytes in primary liver carcinoma. Across the study: All patients, whether men or women, fell within 30 to 69 years of age. The tumors, T1-T3 N0M0 lesions, were about 4.2 to 11 cm across. Samples produced roughly 3.65 to 8 million productive TCRbeta reads, comparable across tissue types.

Blood RNA came from unsorted whole blood; germline DNA was also extracted. In regard to this clonotype: Its specificity is not known. Sequence at one end of the junction differs from germline and may be a read error.

The study, taken as a whole, reports: Researchers did not compare CD4+ and CD8+ repertoires, as samples were bulk unsorted.

The template, approximately 500 ng total RNA, yielded TCR beta cDNA made with a constant-region primer. Three nested multiplex PCR rounds of slightly modified ARM-PCR generated TCR beta libraries. Two initial PCR rounds of ten to eleven cycles each paired TRBV1-TRBV30 forward primers with a C-beta reverse primer. TCRdb re-derived calls from the multiplex PCR reads in MiXCR, one entry per CDR3 protein. The sample has fewer than 400,000 distinct CDR3 sequences; more than 55% are singletons. There are 13 residues in the CDR3. The germline CDR1 and CDR2 sequences are SGHNT and YYREEE (reference sequence).

The chain recombines TRBV5-4 with TRBJ1-2; D might be TRBD1 (5 bases). Sample: peripheral blood. The source of this sequence is a woman aged 30 to 39 with primary liver carcinoma and hepatitis B virus infection. This chain's CDR3 is CASSQDSNYGYAF. The CDR3 DNA sequence: TGTGCCAGCAGCCAAGACAGTAACTATGGCTACGCCTTC.